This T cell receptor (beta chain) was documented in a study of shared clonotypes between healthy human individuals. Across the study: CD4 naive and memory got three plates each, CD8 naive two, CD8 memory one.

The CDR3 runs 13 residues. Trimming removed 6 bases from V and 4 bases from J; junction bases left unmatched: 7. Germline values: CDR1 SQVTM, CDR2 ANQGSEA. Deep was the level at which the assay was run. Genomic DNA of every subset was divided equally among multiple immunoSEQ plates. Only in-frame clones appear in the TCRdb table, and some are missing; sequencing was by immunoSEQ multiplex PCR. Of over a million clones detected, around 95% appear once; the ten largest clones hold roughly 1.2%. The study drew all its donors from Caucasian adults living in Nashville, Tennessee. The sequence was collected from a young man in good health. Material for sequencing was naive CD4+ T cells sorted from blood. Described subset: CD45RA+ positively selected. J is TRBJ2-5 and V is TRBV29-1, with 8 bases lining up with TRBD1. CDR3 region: CSVRQGSGETQYF. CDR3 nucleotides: TGCAGCGTCCGACAGGGGAGTGGAGAGACCCAGTACTTC.